What follows is one T cell receptor (beta chain) and its context. This clonotype came up a few times. Its antigen specificity is not known. No much larger clone is present one base from it, and per-base qualities are unavailable. The entry originates in a study of T-cell reconstitution after alpha-beta-depleted transplantation in children (dated by TCRdb to between 2015 and 2016). Concerning the study at large: The study quantitatively tracked T-cell immune reconstitution after TCRalphabeta/CD19-depleted allogeneic hematopoietic cell transplantation in children using TCR repertoire profiling.

Library creation used PCR. Sequenced on an Illumina HiSeq 2500. TCR library preparation used molecular barcoding, with unique molecular identifiers applied to normalize quantification of the TCRbeta repertoire. TCRdb reanalyzed the raw reads on its own, using fastp at Q25 for trimming and MiXCR for clone calling, and kept in-frame beta chains. Each record represents a unique CDR3 protein, reported with the most common genes and DNA among its rows. The sample table shows approximately 270,000 distinct CDR3 sequences, and almost 10% are seen once. Around 10% of the sample comes from the top ten. CDR1 and CDR2, per the germline V gene (reference sequence), are DFQATT and SNEGSKA. The CDR3 numbers 20 residues from cysteine through phenylalanine. The only DNA kept is the CDR3, 60 bases in frame from the first base. Germline trimming: 3 bases from V, 0 bases from J; junction bases outside gene matches: 11.

The V and J genes are TRBV20-1 and TRBJ2-1, with 16 bases matching TRBD2. Sequenced here: PBMCs from the stem cell graft donor, sampled from the stem cell graft. This clonotype originated in a human donor who donated a stem cell graft to a child with SCID. In nucleotides, the sequence is TGCAGTGCTAGCGCCGCCGGGACTAGCGGGGGGGCCGGCTCCTACAATGAGCAGTTCTTC. This sequence encodes CSASAAGTSGGAGSYNEQFF.